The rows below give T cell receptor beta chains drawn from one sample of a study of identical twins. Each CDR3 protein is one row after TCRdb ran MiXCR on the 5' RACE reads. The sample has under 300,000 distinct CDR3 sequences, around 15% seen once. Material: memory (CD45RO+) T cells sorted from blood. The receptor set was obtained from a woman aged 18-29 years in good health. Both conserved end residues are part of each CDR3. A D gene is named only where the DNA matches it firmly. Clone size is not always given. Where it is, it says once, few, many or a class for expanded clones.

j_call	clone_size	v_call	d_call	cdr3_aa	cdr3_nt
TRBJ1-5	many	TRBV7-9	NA	CASSLDSNQPQHF	TGTGCCAGCAGCTTAGATAGCAATCAGCCCCAGCATTTT
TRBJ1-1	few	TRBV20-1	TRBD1	CSARGRDRNTEAFF	TGCAGTGCTAGAGGTCGGGACAGAAACACTGAAGCTTTCTTT
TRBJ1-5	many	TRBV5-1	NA	CASSLDGYQPQHF	TGCGCCAGCAGCCTGGACGGCTATCAGCCCCAGCATTTT
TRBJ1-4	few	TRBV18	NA	CASSPLGRPDEKLFF	TGTGCCAGCTCACCCCTAGGCAGGCCTGATGAAAAACTGTTTTTT
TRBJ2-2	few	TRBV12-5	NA	CASAWTGVGGELFF	TGTGCTAGTGCCTGGACTGGGGTGGGCGGGGAGCTGTTTTTT
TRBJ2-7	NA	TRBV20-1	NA	CSARAQTIGREQYF	TGCAGTGCTAGAGCCCAGACCATTGGTAGAGAGCAGTACTTC
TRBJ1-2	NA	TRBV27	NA	CASSPLGTVNYGYTF	TGTGCCAGCAGTCCCCTGGGGACGGTTAACTATGGCTACACCTTC
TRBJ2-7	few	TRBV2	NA	CASRGTRITYEQYF	TGTGCCAGCCGGGGGACTCGAATAACCTACGAGCAGTACTTC
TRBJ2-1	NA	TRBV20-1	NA	CSATAAFRYNEQFF	TGCAGTGCTACTGCGGCTTTTCGCTACAATGAGCAGTTCTTC
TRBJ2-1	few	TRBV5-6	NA	CASRLRPSYNEQFF	TGTGCCAGCCGTTTGCGGCCCTCCTACAATGAGCAGTTCTTC
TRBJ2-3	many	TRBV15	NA	CATRGGSDTQYF	TGTGCCACCAGGGGGGGTTCAGATACGCAGTATTTT
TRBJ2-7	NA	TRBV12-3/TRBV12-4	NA	CASSFGSREQYF	TGTGCCAGCAGTTTTGGGTCCCGCGAGCAGTACTTC
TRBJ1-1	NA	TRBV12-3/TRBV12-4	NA	CASSFESDTEAFF	TGTGCCAGCAGTTTCGAGTCGGACACTGAAGCTTTCTTT
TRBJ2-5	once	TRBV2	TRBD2	CASTFSGTEETQYF	TGTGCCAGCACCTTTAGCGGGACGGAAGAGACCCAGTACTTC
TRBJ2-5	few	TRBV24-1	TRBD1	CATSDRTGQGKETQYF	TGTGCCACCAGTGATCGGACGGGACAGGGTAAGGAGACCCAGTACTTC
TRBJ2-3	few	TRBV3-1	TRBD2	CASSQWTSGDSSTDTQYF	TGTGCCAGCAGCCAGTGGACTAGCGGAGACTCTAGCACAGATACGCAGTATTTT
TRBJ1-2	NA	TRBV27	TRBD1	CASRPGQYTGYTF	TGTGCCAGCAGACCGGGACAGTACACTGGCTACACCTTC
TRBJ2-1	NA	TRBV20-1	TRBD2	CSARDASGGGSYNEQFF	TGCAGTGCTAGAGACGCGTCCGGCGGGGGGTCCTACAATGAGCAGTTCTTC
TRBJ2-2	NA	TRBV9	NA	CASSVGGLRTGELFF	TGTGCCAGCAGCGTTGGGGGGCTCCGCACCGGGGAGCTGTTTTTT
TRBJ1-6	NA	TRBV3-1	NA	CASSHKSAVSPLHF	TGTGCCAGCAGCCACAAGTCGGCGGTTTCACCCCTCCACTTT
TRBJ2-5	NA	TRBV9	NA	CASSVSLQETQYF	TGTGCCAGCAGCGTATCCTTACAAGAGACCCAGTACTTC
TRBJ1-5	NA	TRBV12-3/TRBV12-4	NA	CASKWGGYGNQPQHF	TGTGCCAGCAAATGGGGGGGGTACGGCAATCAGCCCCAGCATTTT
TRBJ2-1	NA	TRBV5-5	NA	CASSSQGWGSYNEQFF	TGTGCCAGCAGCTCACAGGGTTGGGGCTCCTACAATGAGCAGTTCTTC
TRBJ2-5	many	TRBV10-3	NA	CASGWSQGKETQYF	TGTGCCTCGGGTTGGTCTCAGGGGAAAGAGACCCAGTACTTC